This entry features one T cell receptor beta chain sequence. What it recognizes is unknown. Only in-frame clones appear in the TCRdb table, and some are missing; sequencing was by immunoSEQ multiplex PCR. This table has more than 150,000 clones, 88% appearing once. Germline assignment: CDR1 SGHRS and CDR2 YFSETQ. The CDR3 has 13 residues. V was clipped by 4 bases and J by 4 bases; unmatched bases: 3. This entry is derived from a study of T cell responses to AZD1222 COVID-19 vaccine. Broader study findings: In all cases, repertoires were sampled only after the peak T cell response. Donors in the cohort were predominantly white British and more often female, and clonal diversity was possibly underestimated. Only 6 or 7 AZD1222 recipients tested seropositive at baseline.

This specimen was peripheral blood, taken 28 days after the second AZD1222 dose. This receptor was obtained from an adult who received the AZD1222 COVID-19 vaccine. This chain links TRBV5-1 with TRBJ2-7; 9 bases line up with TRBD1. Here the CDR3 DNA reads TGCGCCAGCAGCCCGACAGGGGGGTACGAGCAGTACTTC. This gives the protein CASSPTGGYEQYF.